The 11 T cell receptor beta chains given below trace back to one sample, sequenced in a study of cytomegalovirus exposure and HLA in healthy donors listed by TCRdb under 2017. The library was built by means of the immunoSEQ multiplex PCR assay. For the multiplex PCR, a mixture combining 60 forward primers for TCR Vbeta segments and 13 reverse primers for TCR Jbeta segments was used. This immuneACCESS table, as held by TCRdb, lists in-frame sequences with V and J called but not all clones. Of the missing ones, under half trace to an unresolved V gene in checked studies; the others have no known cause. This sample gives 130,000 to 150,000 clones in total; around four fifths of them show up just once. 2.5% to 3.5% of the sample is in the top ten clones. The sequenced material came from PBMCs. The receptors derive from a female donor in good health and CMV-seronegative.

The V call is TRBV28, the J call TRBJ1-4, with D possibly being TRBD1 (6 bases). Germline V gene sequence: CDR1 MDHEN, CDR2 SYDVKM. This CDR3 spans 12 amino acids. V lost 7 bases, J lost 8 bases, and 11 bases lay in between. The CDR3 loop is CASITRGEKLFF. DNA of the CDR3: TGTGCCAGCATTACCAGGGGCGAAAAACTGTTTTTT.

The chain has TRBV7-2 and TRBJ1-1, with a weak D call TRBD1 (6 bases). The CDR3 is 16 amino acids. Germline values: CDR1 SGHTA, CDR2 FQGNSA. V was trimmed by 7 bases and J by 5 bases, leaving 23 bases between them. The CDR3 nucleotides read TGTGCCAGCACCCGCACGCGGGGGGGGCGCGAAACTGAAGCTTTCTTT. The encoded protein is CASTRTRGGRETEAFF.

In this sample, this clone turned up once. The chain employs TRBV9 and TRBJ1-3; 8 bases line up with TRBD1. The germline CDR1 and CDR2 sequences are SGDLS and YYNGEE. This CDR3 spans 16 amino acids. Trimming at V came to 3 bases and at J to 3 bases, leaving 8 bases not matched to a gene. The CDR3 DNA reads TGTGCCAGCAGCGCACAGGGGGGCCAGATTGGAAACACCATATATTTT. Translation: CASSAQGGQIGNTIYF.

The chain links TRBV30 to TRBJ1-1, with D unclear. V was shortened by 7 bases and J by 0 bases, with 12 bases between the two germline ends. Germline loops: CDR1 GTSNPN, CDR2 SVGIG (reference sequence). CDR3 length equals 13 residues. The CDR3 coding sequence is TGTGCCTTAACCCCAGACATGAACACTGAAGCTTTCTTT. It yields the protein CALTPDMNTEAFF.

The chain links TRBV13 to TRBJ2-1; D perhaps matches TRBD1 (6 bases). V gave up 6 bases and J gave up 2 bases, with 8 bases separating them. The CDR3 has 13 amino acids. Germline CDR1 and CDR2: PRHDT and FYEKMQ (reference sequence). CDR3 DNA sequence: TGTGCCAGCAGTAACAGGGCCTACAATGAGCAGTTCTTC. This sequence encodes CASSNRAYNEQFF.

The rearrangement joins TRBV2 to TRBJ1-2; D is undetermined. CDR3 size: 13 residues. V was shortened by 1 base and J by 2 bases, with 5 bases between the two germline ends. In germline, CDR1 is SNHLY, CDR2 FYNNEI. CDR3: CASSEGGNYGYTF. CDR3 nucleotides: TGTGCCAGCAGTGAAGGAGGGAACTATGGCTACACCTTC. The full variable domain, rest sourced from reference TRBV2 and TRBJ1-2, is EPEVTQTPSHQVTQMGQEVILRCVPISNHLYFYWYRQILGQKVEFLVSFYNNEISEKSEIFDDQFSVERPDGSNFTLKIRSTKLEDSAMYFCASSEGGNYGYTFGSGTRLTVV.

Here the CDR3 reads CASSYSRNTEAFF. CDR3 coding DNA: TGTGCCAGCAGTTACTCTAGGAACACTGAAGCTTTCTTT. V is TRBV6-5 and J is TRBJ1-1; D gene ambiguous. With 0 bases removed from V and 1 base from J, the gap between germline ends came to 3 bases. Germline CDR1 and CDR2: MNHEY and SVGAGI. The CDR3 consists of 13 residues.

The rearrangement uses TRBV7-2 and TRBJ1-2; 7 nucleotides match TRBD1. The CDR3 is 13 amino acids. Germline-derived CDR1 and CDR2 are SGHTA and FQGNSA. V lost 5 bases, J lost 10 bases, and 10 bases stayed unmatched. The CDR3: CASSEQGVGIYTF. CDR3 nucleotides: TGTGCCAGCAGCGAGCAGGGGGTTGGGATCTACACCTTC.

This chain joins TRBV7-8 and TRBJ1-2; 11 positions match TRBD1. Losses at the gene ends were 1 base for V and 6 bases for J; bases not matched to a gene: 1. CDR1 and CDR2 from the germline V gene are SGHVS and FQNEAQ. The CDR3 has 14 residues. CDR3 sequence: CASSLGDRGDGYTF. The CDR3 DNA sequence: TGTGCCAGCAGCTTAGGGGACAGGGGGGATGGCTACACCTTC.

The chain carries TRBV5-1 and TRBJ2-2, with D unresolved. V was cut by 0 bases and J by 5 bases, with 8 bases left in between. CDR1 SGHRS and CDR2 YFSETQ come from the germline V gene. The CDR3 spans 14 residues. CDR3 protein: CASSLALRTGELFF. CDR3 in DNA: TGCGCCAGCAGCTTGGCCCTACGGACCGGGGAGCTGTTTTTT.

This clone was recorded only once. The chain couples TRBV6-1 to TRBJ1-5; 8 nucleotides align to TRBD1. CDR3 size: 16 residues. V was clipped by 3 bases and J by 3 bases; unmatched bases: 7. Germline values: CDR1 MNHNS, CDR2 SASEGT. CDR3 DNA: TGTGCCAGCAGTGATCGTCTCCAGGGGGCCAATCAGCCCCAGCATTTT. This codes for CASSDRLQGANQPQHF.